The clone carrying this TCR beta chain showed up many times. The data derive from a study of T cells in Graves' hyperthyroidism and ophthalmopathy. Authors of the study amplified TCR beta CDR3 regions from RNA transcripts. TCR CDR3 regions were first amplified by RT-PCR with HTBI primers. Using its own MiXCR run on the multiplex PCR reads, TCRdb lists one record per CDR3 protein. The sample contains about 380,000 distinct CDR3 sequences, roughly 14% of which appear only once. Among ophthalmopathy patients, the Clinical Activity Score reached at least 3, the NOSPECS grade reached at least 4, and duration remained under 3 months. Each diagnosis was grounded in clinical symptoms, serum thyroxine and TRAb, thyroid ultrasound, and orbital computed tomography. The germline V gene has CDR1 DFQATT and CDR2 SNEGSKA (reference sequence). The length of the CDR3 is 13 residues.

This receptor was taken from a woman in her 30s with Graves' ophthalmopathy. V usage is TRBV20-1 and J usage is TRBJ2-1; TRBD1 might be the D (6 bases). What was sequenced was blood. CDR3 in amino acids: CSAYRDNDNEQFF. The DNA for the CDR3 is TGCAGCGCGTACCGGGACAACGACAATGAGCAGTTCTTC.